This T cell receptor beta chain was captured by sequencing in a study of cytomegalovirus exposure and HLA in healthy donors. Vbeta (60) and Jbeta (13) primers were used in the PCR. The method was immunoSEQ multiplex PCR; TCRdb's version includes in-frame clones alone and lacks a portion of them. The data hold fewer than 90,000 clones, with 81% observed a single time. In regard to this clone: One junction end does not reproduce the germline sequence, and a read error may be involved.

The receptor's source is a human donor in good health. The sequenced material came from PBMCs.

CDR3 amino acids: CASSGYNYGYPF. Here the CDR3 DNA reads TGTGCCAGTAGTGGGTATAACTATGGCTACCCCTTC. J is TRBJ1-2 and V is TRBV19; D is ambiguous. The CDR3 loop spans 12 amino acids. CDR1 is LNHDA, CDR2 SQIVND, per germline (reference sequence).